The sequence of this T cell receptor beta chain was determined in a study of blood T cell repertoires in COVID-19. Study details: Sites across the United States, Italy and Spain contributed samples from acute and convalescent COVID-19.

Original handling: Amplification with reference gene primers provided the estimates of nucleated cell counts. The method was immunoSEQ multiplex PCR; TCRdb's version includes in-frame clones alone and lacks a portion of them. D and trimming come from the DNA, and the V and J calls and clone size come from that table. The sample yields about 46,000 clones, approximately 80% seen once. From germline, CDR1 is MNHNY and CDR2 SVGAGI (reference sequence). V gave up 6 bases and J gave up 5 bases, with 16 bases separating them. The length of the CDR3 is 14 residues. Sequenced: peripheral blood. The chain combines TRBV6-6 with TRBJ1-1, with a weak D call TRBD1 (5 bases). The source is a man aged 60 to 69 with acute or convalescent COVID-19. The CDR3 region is CASSRVGRVTEAFF. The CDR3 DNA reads TGTGCCAGCAGCCGTGTCGGCAGGGTAACTGAAGCTTTCTTT.